This T cell receptor beta chain was profiled in a study of lymphopenia after photon versus proton radiotherapy. Study-wide results and limits: Relative stability marked proton patients; photon patients lost diversity and naive cells.

The V segment lost 8 bases and the J segment 2 bases; nucleotides outside the gene matches: 14. Germline V gene sequence: CDR1 MDHEN, CDR2 SYDVKM. There are 16 residues in the CDR3. This clone occurred once. What it recognizes is unknown. TCRdb's copy holds only in-frame clones and misses some; the assay was immunoSEQ multiplex PCR. The top ten clones hold roughly 15% of a sample with about 39,000 clones, 92% of them seen once. This sequence originates from a man in his fifties or sixties with cholangiocarcinoma. The specimen was peripheral blood, collected from a patient treated with photon-based radiotherapy. The chain recombines TRBV28 with TRBJ1-1; 7 bases align to TRBD1. The DNA of the CDR3 is TGTGCCAGCCACACCCCAACGACAGGGCTAAACACTGAAGCTTTCTTT. It is translated as CASHTPTTGLNTEAFF.